The rows below give T cell receptor beta chains drawn from one sample of a study of blood T cell repertoires in COVID-19. Data came from immunoSEQ multiplex PCR; TCRdb stores just in-frame clones and leaves some out. The sample has approximately 150,000 clones; approximately 84% are singletons. The specimen sequenced was peripheral blood. The receptors shown here come from a human donor in a cohort sampled during active COVID-19. The CDR3 runs from the conserved cysteine through the conserved F or W. The D gene is left open where the match is weak. Clone size is stated in some rows and not others, as once, few, many or a class when expanded.

V,size,J,D,CDR3,DNA
TRBV6-1,.,TRBJ1-6,.,CASSDADNSPLHF,TGTGCCAGCAGTGATGCAGATAATTCACCCCTCCACTTT
TRBV13,.,TRBJ2-1,.,CASSLRPGTDNEQFF,TGTGCCAGCAGCTTGCGCCCCGGGACTGACAATGAGCAGTTCTTC
TRBV10-1,.,TRBJ2-1,TRBD2,CASSSGTSGLNEQFF,TGCGCCAGCTCTAGCGGGACTAGCGGACTCAATGAGCAGTTCTTC
TRBV11-2,.,TRBJ2-2,.,CASASGPNTGELFF,TGTGCCAGCGCCAGCGGCCCGAACACCGGGGAGCTGTTTTTT
TRBV5-1,.,TRBJ2-1,.,CASSLAGGYEQFF,TGCGCCAGCAGCTTGGCTGGCGGGTATGAGCAGTTCTTC
TRBV2,once,TRBJ2-5,.,CASSDRQETQYF,TGTGCCAGCAGTGATCGGCAAGAGACCCAGTACTTC
TRBV2,.,TRBJ2-1,TRBD2,CASRPGLAGQEQFF,TGTGCCAGCAGGCCGGGACTAGCGGGTCAAGAGCAGTTCTTC
TRBV24-1,once,TRBJ1-4,TRBD1,CATSDPGQGGEKLFF,TGTGCCACCAGTGATCCTGGACAGGGTGGCGAAAAACTGTTTTTT
TRBV25-1,.,TRBJ1-3,TRBD1,CASSGLGTALGNTIYF,TGTGCCAGCAGTGGACTTGGGACAGCGTTAGGAAACACCATATATTTT
TRBV6-5,.,TRBJ2-2,.,CASSYGYSTGELFF,TGTGCCAGCAGTTACGGATACAGCACCGGGGAGCTGTTTTTT
TRBV6-5,.,TRBJ1-3,.,CASSPRAGLENTIYF,TGTGCCAGCTCCCCCAGGGCGGGACTCGAAAACACCATATATTTT
TRBV2,.,TRBJ1-5,TRBD1,CASSYPNRGQYNQPQHF,TGTGCCAGCAGCTACCCAAACAGGGGTCAGTACAATCAGCCCCAGCATTTT
TRBV5-1,once,TRBJ2-3,.,CASSLGASAGTDTQYF,TGCGCCAGCAGCTTGGGGGCTAGCGCGGGCACAGATACGCAGTATTTT
TRBV18,.,TRBJ2-2,.,CASSPPDRNTGELFF,TGTGCCAGCTCACCACCTGACAGGAACACCGGGGAGCTGTTTTTT
TRBV11-2,.,TRBJ2-1,.,CASSPQISSYNEQFF,TGTGCCAGCAGCCCCCAGATCAGCTCCTACAATGAGCAGTTCTTC
TRBV6-2/TRBV6-3,.,TRBJ2-2,TRBD1,CASSYLSGQLTGTGELFF,TGTGCCAGCAGTTACTTATCGGGACAGCTTACCGGCACCGGGGAGCTGTTTTTT
TRBV2,.,TRBJ2-5,TRBD2,CASSDQRLAGQETQYF,TGTGCCAGCAGTGACCAACGACTAGCGGGGCAAGAGACCCAGTACTTC
TRBV3-1/TRBV3-2,.,TRBJ2-1,.,CASSQGRGNEQFF,TGTGCCAGCAGCCAAGGCAGGGGCAATGAGCAGTTCTTC
TRBV18,.,TRBJ2-3,.,CASSERGTDTQYF,TGTGCCAGCTCAGAGCGGGGCACAGATACGCAGTATTTT
TRBV2,.,TRBJ2-5,.,CASSGTEVQETQYF,TGTGCCAGCAGTGGGACAGAAGTCCAAGAGACCCAGTACTTC
TRBV27,once,TRBJ2-1,TRBD2,CASSLRASGGQTYNEQFF,TGTGCCAGCAGTTTACGGGCTAGCGGGGGCCAAACCTACAATGAGCAGTTCTTC
TRBV6-5,many,TRBJ1-1,.,CASTKQGMNTEAFF,TGTGCCAGCACCAAACAGGGTATGAACACTGAAGCTTTCTTT
TRBV29-1,.,TRBJ2-2,TRBD1,CSVAPGQGNTGELFF,TGCAGCGTTGCGCCGGGACAGGGGAACACCGGGGAGCTGTTTTTT
TRBV2,.,TRBJ2-3,TRBD1,CASSSRQGTDTQYF,TGTGCCAGCAGTTCTCGACAGGGGACAGATACGCAGTATTTT
TRBV3-1/TRBV3-2,.,TRBJ2-5,.,CASSQDPGARETQYF,TGTGCCAGCAGCCAAGATCCGGGTGCGCGAGAGACCCAGTACTTC
TRBV5-1,.,TRBJ2-1,TRBD2,CASNDASGGDEQFF,TGCGCAAGCAACGACGCCTCGGGGGGTGATGAGCAGTTCTTC
TRBV11-2,few,TRBJ2-7,.,CASSLIRTYEQYF,TGTGCCAGCAGCTTGATCAGAACCTACGAGCAGTACTTC
TRBV5-1,.,TRBJ1-1,.,CASSLVRGNTEAFF,TGCGCCAGCAGCTTGGTTCGGGGGAACACTGAAGCTTTCTTT
TRBV30,once,TRBJ1-3,.,CAWSAGNSGNTIYF,TGTGCCTGGAGTGCGGGGAACTCTGGAAACACCATATATTTT
TRBV5-1,.,TRBJ1-6,.,CASSLGEAIYSPLHF,TGCGCCAGCAGCTTGGGAGAGGCTATCTATTCACCCCTCCACTTT
TRBV5-5,.,TRBJ1-1,TRBD1,CASSPEQGVQVAFF,TGTGCCAGCAGCCCGGAGCAGGGGGTCCAGGTAGCTTTCTTT
TRBV6-5,once,TRBJ1-2,.,CASSYSTAYGYTF,TGTGCCAGCAGTTACTCGACAGCTTATGGCTACACCTTC
TRBV4-2,.,TRBJ2-3,.,CASSQESGGADTQYF,TGTGCCAGCAGCCAAGAAAGTGGGGGGGCCGATACGCAGTATTTT
TRBV5-1,.,TRBJ2-1,.,CASSSRQGGNNEQFF,TGCGCCAGCAGCTCGCGACAGGGAGGAAACAATGAGCAGTTCTTC
TRBV5-1,.,TRBJ1-3,TRBD1,CASSDPGGSGNTIYF,TGCGCCAGCAGTGATCCAGGGGGCTCGGGAAACACCATATATTTT
TRBV24-1,.,TRBJ2-3,.,CATSDSKAGPGGDTQYF,TGTGCCACCAGTGATTCAAAGGCGGGTCCGGGCGGAGATACGCAGTATTTT
TRBV11-2,many,TRBJ1-1,.,CASSLTGNTEAFF,TGTGCCAGCAGTTTAACGGGGAACACTGAAGCTTTCTTT
TRBV19,.,TRBJ1-6,.,CASSMGPGDSPLHF,TGTGCCAGTAGTATGGGACCGGGGGATTCACCCCTCCACTTT
TRBV30,.,TRBJ2-7,.,CAWPGLRRDEQYF,TGTGCCTGGCCCGGACTAAGGCGTGACGAGCAGTACTTC
TRBV3-1/TRBV3-2,.,TRBJ1-2,.,CASSYGDGYTF,TGTGCCAGCAGTTACGGAGATGGCTACACCTTC
TRBV7-2,.,TRBJ2-2,TRBD1,CASSQIDRGRWELFF,TGTGCCAGCAGCCAAATCGACAGGGGACGGTGGGAGCTGTTTTTT
TRBV4-1,.,TRBJ2-7,TRBD1,CASSQGDRDRTEQYF,TGCGCCAGCAGCCAAGGGGACAGGGATCGGACGGAGCAGTACTTC
TRBV24-1,.,TRBJ2-1,TRBD1,CATSDSGQGYNEQFF,TGTGCCACCAGTGATTCGGGACAGGGCTACAATGAGCAGTTCTTC
TRBV7-2,.,TRBJ1-2,.,CASSLKAGPYGYTF,TGTGCCAGCAGCTTAAAGGCAGGGCCCTATGGCTACACCTTC
TRBV2,.,TRBJ1-5,TRBD1,CASDDRGTQPQHF,TGTGCCAGCGACGACAGGGGGACCCAGCCCCAGCATTTT
TRBV23-1,.,TRBJ1-3,TRBD1,CASSQPPKVGTGGFYSGNTIYF,TGCGCCAGCAGTCAACCACCAAAGGTAGGGACAGGGGGCTTTTACTCTGGAAACACCATATATTTT
TRBV6-5,.,TRBJ2-5,TRBD2,CAFQREGLETQYF,TGTGCCTTCCAGCGGGAGGGACTAGAGACCCAGTACTTC
TRBV18,.,TRBJ1-2,TRBD1,CASTREPGQGAYNYGYTF,TGTGCCAGCACGAGGGAACCGGGACAGGGGGCTTATAACTATGGCTACACCTTC
TRBV5-1,.,TRBJ2-3,.,CASSLGLAGADTQYF,TGCGCCAGCAGCTTGGGACTAGCAGGGGCAGATACGCAGTATTTT
TRBV28,.,TRBJ1-2,TRBD1,CASSLTGQGIEGYTF,TGTGCCAGCAGTTTAACGGGACAGGGGATCGAAGGCTACACCTTC